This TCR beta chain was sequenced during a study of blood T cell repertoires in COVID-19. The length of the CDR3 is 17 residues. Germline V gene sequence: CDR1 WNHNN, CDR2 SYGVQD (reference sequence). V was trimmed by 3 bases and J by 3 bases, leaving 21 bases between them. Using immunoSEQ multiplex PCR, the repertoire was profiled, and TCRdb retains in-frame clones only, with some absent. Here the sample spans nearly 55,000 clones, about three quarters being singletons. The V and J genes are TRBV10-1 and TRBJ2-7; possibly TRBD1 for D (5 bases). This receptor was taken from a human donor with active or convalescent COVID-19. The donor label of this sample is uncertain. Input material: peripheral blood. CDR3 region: CASSEGWSNRTVYEQYF. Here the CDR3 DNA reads TGCGCCAGCAGTGAAGGGTGGTCGAACAGGACCGTCTACGAGCAGTACTTC.